This is a list of T cell receptor beta chains from one sample in a study of cytomegalovirus exposure and HLA in healthy donors. Assay used: immunoSEQ multiplex PCR; TCRdb lists only in-frame clones, some missing. The sample has about 110,000 clones, about 87% seen once. The sequenced material came from PBMCs. These receptors all come from a young woman in good health and CMV-seropositive. CDR3s include the opening cysteine and the closing phenylalanine or tryptophan. A D gene is named only where the DNA matches it firmly. Expanded clones get a size class; other rows say once, few or many, or leave the size out.

clone_size	cdr3_length	v_call	d_call	j_call	cdr3_aa	cdr3_nt
-	13	TRBV9	-	TRBJ1-2	CASSVDTNYGYTF	TGTGCCAGCAGCGTGGACACTAACTATGGCTACACCTTC
-	15	TRBV10-3	TRBD1	TRBJ1-2	CAISEGTGVIYGYTF	TGTGCCATCAGTGAAGGGACAGGGGTAATCTATGGCTACACCTTC
few	15	TRBV15	-	TRBJ1-6	CATSRDLNSNSPLHF	TGTGCCACCAGCAGAGATCTCAACAGTAATTCACCCCTCCACTTT
-	15	TRBV10-3	-	TRBJ2-7	CAISESFESRYEQYF	TGTGCCATCAGTGAGTCGTTCGAGAGCCGTTACGAGCAGTACTTC
-	15	TRBV4-2	TRBD2	TRBJ2-2	CASSQPGLASGELFF	TGTGCCAGCAGCCAACCTGGACTAGCGTCCGGGGAGCTGTTTTTT
few	14	TRBV2	-	TRBJ2-7	CASSDEGYFYEQYF	TGTGCCAGCAGTGATGAGGGCTACTTCTACGAGCAGTACTTC
-	15	TRBV2	TRBD2	TRBJ2-3	CASGGTSGYTDTQYF	TGTGCCAGCGGGGGGACTAGCGGCTACACAGATACGCAGTATTTT
-	11	TRBV27	TRBD1	TRBJ2-7	CATGTGGEQYF	TGTGCTACTGGGACAGGGGGCGAGCAGTACTTC
-	12	TRBV28	-	TRBJ1-2	CASATGRYGYTF	TGTGCCAGCGCCACAGGGCGCTATGGCTACACCTTC
-	13	TRBV7-8	TRBD1	TRBJ1-2	CASSHTGGMGYTF	TGTGCCAGCAGCCATACAGGGGGCATGGGCTACACCTTC
-	18	TRBV4-1	-	TRBJ2-3	CASSQEGQFPLPFDTQYF	TGCGCCAGCAGCCAAGAGGGGCAGTTCCCCCTGCCCTTCGATACGCAGTATTTT
-	14	TRBV19	-	TRBJ1-2	CASSTWDKNYGYTF	TGTGCCAGTAGTACTTGGGACAAGAACTATGGCTACACCTTC
-	14	TRBV6-5	TRBD1	TRBJ1-2	CASSTRDRGGGYTF	TGTGCCAGCAGTACCCGGGACAGGGGAGGTGGCTACACCTTC
-	12	TRBV2	-	TRBJ2-3	CASGPPTDTQYF	TGTGCCAGCGGCCCCCCCACAGATACGCAGTATTTT
-	14	TRBV2	TRBD1	TRBJ2-1	CASSAGTGFFLGFF	TGTGCCAGCAGCGCCGGGACAGGGTTTTTCCTCGGGTTCTTC
few	16	TRBV21-1	-	TRBJ2-3	CASSDYNGQREDTQYF	TGTGCCAGCAGCGATTATAACGGACAGAGAGAAGATACGCAGTATTTT
-	15	TRBV7-9	-	TRBJ1-2	CASSYGLAAEGGYTF	TGTGCCAGCAGCTACGGCTTGGCGGCAGAAGGAGGCTACACCTTC
-	16	TRBV18	TRBD1	TRBJ2-7	CASSLYRQGISYEQYF	TGTGCCAGCTCACTATACCGACAGGGAATCTCCTACGAGCAGTACTTC
-	13	TRBV27	TRBD1	TRBJ1-5	CASSQTGSQPQHF	TGTGCCAGCAGTCAGACAGGGTCTCAGCCCCAGCATTTT
-	15	TRBV11-3	-	TRBJ2-1	CASSLPGQHYNEQFF	TGTGCCAGCAGCTTACCCGGACAGCACTACAATGAGCAGTTCTTC
-	14	TRBV7-9	TRBD1	TRBJ2-3	CASSLDRGTDTQYF	TGTGCCAGCAGCTTGGACAGGGGGACAGATACGCAGTATTTT
-	15	TRBV15	-	TRBJ1-2	CATSRDLPATYGYTF	TGTGCCACCAGCAGAGATTTGCCCGCGACTTATGGCTACACCTTC
-	17	TRBV10-1	TRBD2	TRBJ2-5	CASKNGLAEWYQETQYF	TGCGCCAGCAAAAACGGACTAGCGGAGTGGTACCAAGAGACCCAGTACTTC
-	14	TRBV5-1	-	TRBJ1-2	CASSLLTGGGGYTF	TGCGCCAGCAGCTTACTAACGGGGGGCGGAGGCTACACCTTC
-	17	TRBV10-3	TRBD2	TRBJ2-5	CAISDSTSGGALETQYF	TGTGCCATCAGTGATTCGACTAGCGGGGGGGCATTGGAGACCCAGTACTTC
-	12	TRBV25-1	-	TRBJ2-2	CASKNLGGELFF	TGTGCCAGCAAGAATCTCGGCGGGGAGCTGTTTTTT
-	13	TRBV19	-	TRBJ2-3	CASSIRETDTQYF	TGTGCCAGTAGTATAAGAGAGACAGATACGCAGTATTTT
-	13	TRBV10-3	-	TRBJ1-5	CAISGASGQPQHF	TGTGCCATCAGTGGAGCTAGCGGTCAGCCCCAGCATTTT
-	15	TRBV5-1	TRBD1	TRBJ1-1	CASSLGGRGLTEAFF	TGCGCCAGCAGCTTGGGGGGCAGGGGGCTTACTGAAGCTTTCTTT
once	14	TRBV7-2	TRBD1	TRBJ1-1	CASSPDRGLTEAFF	TGTGCCAGCAGCCCGGACAGGGGGCTCACTGAAGCTTTCTTT
-	20	TRBV5-5	TRBD2	TRBJ2-7	CASSLSPTSAVRGPGYEQYF	TGTGCCAGCAGCTTGAGTCCGACTAGCGCAGTTCGAGGACCGGGCTACGAGCAGTACTTC
-	15	TRBV6-1	-	TRBJ1-6	CASSAPGALNSPLHF	TGTGCCAGCAGTGCCCCAGGGGCCCTTAATTCACCCCTCCACTTT
-	14	TRBV10-2	TRBD1	TRBJ2-5	CASGGAGGQETQYF	TGCGCCAGCGGTGGGGCAGGGGGTCAAGAGACCCAGTACTTC
-	13	TRBV28	TRBD1	TRBJ1-5	CASSPNRGEPQHF	TGTGCCAGCAGTCCGAACAGGGGAGAGCCCCAGCATTTT
-	12	TRBV5-4	-	TRBJ2-7	CASSSSGHEQYF	TGTGCCAGCAGCTCGTCAGGGCACGAGCAGTACTTC
-	13	TRBV9	-	TRBJ2-3	CASSISAGDTQYF	TGTGCCAGCAGCATCAGCGCCGGAGATACGCAGTATTTT
once	15	TRBV6-5	TRBD1	TRBJ2-3	CASRQMGAGGDTQYF	TGTGCCAGCAGGCAAATGGGAGCAGGGGGAGATACGCAGTATTTT
-	19	TRBV7-9	TRBD2	TRBJ2-3	CASSLSEGLAGGMADTQYF	TGTGCCAGCAGCTTATCAGAAGGACTAGCGGGGGGGATGGCAGATACGCAGTATTTT
-	14	TRBV7-2	TRBD1	TRBJ1-2	CASSLPWTGGGYTF	TGTGCCAGCAGCTTACCCTGGACAGGTGGTGGCTACACCTTC
-	14	TRBV6-1	-	TRBJ1-5	CASSEGEAYQPQHF	TGTGCCAGCAGCGAAGGTGAGGCCTATCAGCCCCAGCATTTT
-	10	TRBV20-1	-	TRBJ1-6	CSLQGITLHF	TGCAGTCTCCAGGGTATAACCCTCCACTTT
-	14	TRBV4-1	TRBD1	TRBJ1-3	CASTPGGAGNTIYF	TGCGCCAGCACTCCAGGGGGAGCTGGAAACACCATATATTTT
-	16	TRBV5-6	-	TRBJ2-2	CASSLLTVANTGELFF	TGTGCCAGCAGCTTGTTGACAGTCGCGAACACCGGGGAGCTGTTTTTT
-	17	TRBV2	TRBD2	TRBJ2-5	CASSDELAGDRQETQYF	TGTGCCAGCAGTGACGAACTAGCGGGGGACCGTCAAGAGACCCAGTACTTC
-	11	TRBV20-1	-	TRBJ1-1	CSAAGNTEAFF	TGCAGTGCCGCGGGGAACACTGAAGCTTTCTTT
-	15	TRBV5-1	-	TRBJ2-1	CASSSIMGLSNEQFF	TGCGCCAGCAGCTCGATCATGGGACTCTCTAATGAGCAGTTCTTC
-	13	TRBV6-4	-	TRBJ2-2	CASSESDSGELFF	TGTGCCAGCAGTGAATCGGACAGCGGGGAGCTGTTTTTT
-	17	TRBV14	-	TRBJ2-7	CASSQDRKYGDSYEQYF	TGTGCCAGCAGCCAAGACCGCAAATACGGGGACTCCTACGAGCAGTACTTC
-	15	TRBV2	TRBD1	TRBJ2-7	CASSEETGTSYEQYF	TGTGCCAGCAGTGAAGAGACAGGGACCTCCTACGAGCAGTACTTC
-	16	TRBV5-8	-	TRBJ1-5	CASSLPAQGLYQPQHF	TGTGCCAGCAGCTTGCCAGCGCAGGGGCTCTATCAGCCCCAGCATTTT
-	14	TRBV18	-	TRBJ2-1	CASSPRDSYNEQFF	TGTGCCAGCTCACCGCGGGACAGTTACAATGAGCAGTTCTTC
-	14	TRBV29-1	TRBD1	TRBJ2-1	CSVEAHRGPVEQFF	TGCAGCGTTGAAGCCCACAGGGGGCCGGTTGAGCAGTTCTTC
-	13	TRBV11-2	-	TRBJ1-5	CASSLTVDQPQHF	TGTGCCAGCAGCTTAACAGTTGATCAGCCCCAGCATTTT
-	15	TRBV18	TRBD1	TRBJ1-6	CASSPGTADNSPLHF	TGTGCCAGCTCCCCCGGGACAGCCGATAATTCACCCCTCCACTTT
once	15	TRBV19	-	TRBJ2-1	CASSMTGGSYNEQFF	TGTGCCAGTAGTATGACTGGAGGGTCCTACAATGAGCAGTTCTTC